This T cell receptor beta chain was recovered during a study of CD8 T cells in Susac syndrome. With random hexamers, reverse transcription was performed on about 0.45 to 1 ug of RNA. TCRdb used MiXCR to reprocess the immunoSEQ multiplex PCR reads, holding one entry per CDR3 protein. The data contain around 270,000 distinct CDR3 sequences, about 82% of them singletons. The V end was cut by 2 bases, the J end by 7 bases, with 11 bases between. The germline gives CDR1 LGHNA, CDR2 YSLEER. This CDR3 spans 13 amino acids. What was sequenced was CD8+ T cells from PBMCs. This sequence originates from a human donor with multiple sclerosis. The V gene is TRBV4-3, the J gene TRBJ2-5; D remains unclear. In nucleotides, the CDR3 is TGCGCCAGCAGCCAATCCCAGGTTGGGACCCAGTACTTC. It specifies CASSQSQVGTQYF.